Below, 20 T cell receptor beta chains from the same sample are listed, as sequenced in a study of blood T cells in healthy people across ages. PCR was performed a second time for roughly 6 to 12 cycles using a sample-barcoded 5' primer and a J-beta primer mix. TCRdb fed the 5' RACE reads into MiXCR, producing one record per CDR3 protein. The sample carries hundreds of thousands of distinct CDR3 sequences, about 32% recorded once. Sample: blood. The receptors come from a woman older than 75 in good health.

This clonotype has ten or more counts. The chain uses TRBV7-2 and TRBJ2-4; D remains unclear. CDR1 is SGHTA and CDR2 is FQGNSA in the germline V gene. The CDR3 contains 14 residues. Trimming took 5 bases from V and 3 from J, leaving 11 bases between them. The CDR3 DNA reads as TGTGCCAGCAGCCCTGGGGTTGGCAAAAACATTCAGTACTTC. This codes for CASSPGVGKNIQYF.

The sample holds a few counts of this clonotype. The gene calls are TRBV30 and TRBJ2-3, with a possible D match to TRBD2 (7 bases). The CDR3 totals 13 residues. Germline CDR1 is GTSNPN and CDR2 is SVGIG (reference sequence). V was shortened by 3 bases and J by 3 bases, with 10 bases between the two germline ends. The CDR3 nucleotides read TGTGCCTGGAGAGGGGGGGCGACAGATACGCAGTATTTT. Translating it yields CAWRGGATDTQYF.

This clonotype was detected many times. The CDR3 sequence is CASSLRLRSVQETQYF. The CDR3 nucleotides read TGTGCCAGCAGCTTACGTCTCCGATCCGTCCAAGAGACCCAGTACTTC. The gene calls are TRBV11-1 and TRBJ2-5; unclear D gene. Germline values: CDR1 SGHAT, CDR2 FQDESV (reference sequence). This CDR3 region has 16 residues. With 2 bases removed from V and 1 base from J, the gap between germline ends came to 14 bases.

The chain joins TRBV20-1 to TRBJ2-1; weak D call: TRBD1 (5 bases). The end of the DNA is better explained by TRBJ2-7, so the J call may be wrong. The CDR3 runs to 14 residues. Germline V gene sequence: CDR1 DFQATT, CDR2 SNEGSKA (reference sequence). CDR3 region: CSVETESSYNEQYF. In DNA, the CDR3 is TGCAGCGTTGAGACAGAAAGCTCCTACAATGAGCAGTACTTC.

This clonotype was counted at least ten times. The chain employs TRBV29-1 and TRBJ2-7; D possibly corresponds to TRBD2 (5 bases). Germline V gene sequence: CDR1 SQVTM, CDR2 ANQGSEA. Trimming stripped 6 bases from V and 5 bases from J, with 14 bases between. The CDR3 sequence is 12 residues long. CDR3 sequence (DNA): TGCAGCGTGTCAAGGACTTCAGACGAGCAGTACTTC. Translated, it gives CSVSRTSDEQYF.

This clonotype was observed a handful of times. CDR3 DNA: TGTGCCAGCAGCTTAGCCGTTTTCAACACTGAAGCTTTCTTT. The encoded protein is CASSLAVFNTEAFF. This rearrangement joins TRBV7-6 to TRBJ1-1, with no clear D. Germline V gives CDR1 SGHVS, CDR2 FNYEAQ. CDR3 size: 14 residues. The V gene lost 0 bases and the J gene lost 2 bases, with 7 bases spanning the gap.

Of note for this clonotype: It may be a read error: a sequence one base away is much more abundant. This chain connects TRBV3-1 to TRBJ2-7; D unresolved. Judging by the DNA end, TRBJ2-5 fits better; the J call may be wrong. Germline CDR1 is LGHDT and CDR2 is YNNKEL (reference sequence). CDR3 length: 16 residues. The CDR3 DNA is TGTGCCGGCAGCCAAGATGGGCTAGTTGAGCCGGGGACCCAGTACTTC. Translating gives CAGSQDGLVEPGTQYF.

This clonotype appeared many times. The chain couples TRBV7-9 to TRBJ1-1, with D unclear. This CDR3 is 14 amino acids long. The germline gives CDR1 SEHNR, CDR2 FQNEAQ (reference sequence). Trimming took off 3 bases at V and 6 bases at J, with 14 bases between the two ends. The CDR3: CASSLVDGYPEAFF. The CDR3 coding sequence is TGTGCCAGCAGCTTGGTGGACGGGTATCCTGAAGCTTTCTTT.

This rearrangement joins TRBV12-3 or TRBV12-4 to TRBJ2-7; D may match TRBD1 or TRBD2 (5 bases each). The CDR3 is made up of 13 amino acids. V was cut by 7 bases and J by 2 bases, with 12 bases left in between. The CDR3 nucleotides are TGTGCCAGCATGAGGGGTTCGGCCTACGAGCAGTACTTC. Its translation: CASMRGSAYEQYF.

The V gene is TRBV5-1, the J gene TRBJ1-1; tentative D call: TRBD1 (6 bases). Germline assignment: CDR1 SGHRS and CDR2 YFSETQ. V shed 4 bases and J shed 8 bases, with 21 bases lying between them. There are 15 residues in the CDR3. CDR3 amino acids: CASSGGDILSSEAFF. The DNA of the CDR3 is TGCGCCAGCAGCGGCGGGGACATTCTATCGTCCGAAGCTTTCTTT.

This clonotype was recorded many times. V is TRBV6-2 or TRBV6-3 and J is TRBJ2-5, with TRBD2 matching 11 bases. The length of the CDR3 is 19 residues. The germline CDR1 and CDR2 sequences are MNHEY and SVGEGT. J was trimmed by 4 bases and V by 0 bases; bases with no gene match: 13. CDR3 sequence: CASSYSTLASGGSLETQYF. The CDR3, as DNA: TGTGCCAGCAGTTACTCGACCCTTGCTAGCGGGGGGTCTTTAGAGACCCAGTACTTC.

This clonotype was seen ten or more times. The gene calls are TRBV12-3 or TRBV12-4 and TRBJ2-3, with D perhaps TRBD1 (6 bases). CDR3 size: 16 residues. Trimming cost V 7 bases and J 3 bases, with 20 bases left between them. The CDR3 spells CASIQEQGLGTDTQYF. CDR3 nucleotide sequence: TGTGCCAGCATCCAAGAACAGGGTTTGGGTACAGATACGCAGTATTTT.

This clonotype was detected ten times or more. The chain has TRBV20-1 and TRBJ1-5, with 10 bases matching TRBD1. CDR3 length: 14 residues. Germline values: CDR1 DFQATT, CDR2 SNEGSKA (reference sequence). The trim removed 3 bases at V and 7 bases at J, leaving 6 bases unmatched. CDR3 in amino acids: CSASDRGRGQPQHF. The CDR3 coding sequence is TGCAGTGCTAGTGACAGGGGGCGAGGACAGCCCCAGCATTTT.

V usage is TRBV6-5 and J usage is TRBJ2-3; D remains ambiguous. Trimming left V 2 bases short and J 4 bases short, with 7 bases between. This CDR3 contains 13 residues. Germline CDR1 MNHEY, CDR2 SVGAGI. The DNA of the CDR3 is TGTGCCAGCAGTTACCCGAGGTCAGATACGCAGTATTTT. Its protein product is CASSYPRSDTQYF.

V gene TRBV6-6 combines with J gene TRBJ2-5; D might be TRBD2 (6 bases). CDR3 length: 16 residues. Germline V gene data show CDR1 as MNHNY and CDR2 as SVGAGI (reference sequence). The ends were cut back, 5 bases at V and 3 bases at J, with 19 bases in the middle. This CDR3 reads CASSRSRGTVKETQYF. CDR3 DNA: TGTGCCAGCAGTCGTTCTCGCGGGACCGTAAAAGAGACCCAGTACTTC.

Notes on this clonotype: Being one base from a much bigger clone, this may be a read error. The V gene is TRBV11-3, the J gene TRBJ2-5; D ambiguous. Trimming removed 3 bases from V and 0 bases from J, with 8 bases in between. The CDR3 loop spans 14 amino acids. Germline V CDR1 and CDR2: SGHNT, YENEEA. CDR3 nucleotides: TGTGCCAGCAGCTTGAGTTCCTACCAAGAGACCCAGTACTTC. This encodes CASSLSSYQETQYF.

The gene calls are TRBV7-9 and TRBJ2-5; 7 bases match TRBD1. The CDR3 is made up of 15 amino acids. With 5 bases clipped from V and 2 bases from J, the junction kept 8 bases outside the gene matches. Germline-derived CDR1 and CDR2 are SEHNR and FQNEAQ (reference sequence). The CDR3, as DNA: TGTGCCAGCAGCCCGACAGGGACCCCACAAGAGACCCAGTACTTC. It encodes CASSPTGTPQETQYF.

With respect to this clonotype: This may come from a read error, since a much larger clone is one base off. The chain couples TRBV5-1 to TRBJ2-1; TRBD2 agrees at 15 bases. The CDR3 is made up of 16 amino acids. The germline gives CDR1 SGHRS, CDR2 YFSETQ. The CDR3 coding sequence is TGCGCCAGCAGCTTTGGACTAGCGGGGGGGCCAAATGAGCGGTTCTTC. Translation gives CASSFGLAGGPNERFF.

On this clonotype itself: The germline gene is not matched at one end of the junction; a read error may be the cause. The chain couples TRBV20-1 to TRBJ2-1; 7 positions agree with TRBD2. This CDR3 has 14 residues. Per the germline V gene, CDR1 is DFQATT and CDR2 is SNEGSKA (reference sequence). The CDR3 nucleotides read TGCAGTGCTAGAGAGGGGGGGACCTACAATGGGCAGTTCTTC. Translated: CSAREGGTYNGQFF.

This clonotype was recorded a few times. A much bigger clone sits one base away, suggesting this may be a read error. The chain is built from TRBV29-1 and TRBJ2-4; 7 nucleotides align to TRBD1. Germline V gives CDR1 SQVTM, CDR2 ANQGSEA. This CDR3 region has 13 residues. V lost 6 bases, J lost 13 bases, and 15 bases stayed unmatched. The CDR3 DNA sequence: TGCAGCGTGGGACAGAGCCTTGTTGGTGAGCAGTACTTC. It encodes CSVGQSLVGEQYF.